Listed below are T cell receptor beta chains from one sample, sequenced in a study of CD8+ T cells in alopecia areata. Measured with immunoSEQ multiplex PCR; TCRdb has only the in-frame clones, and not every one. The table records 100,000 to 150,000 clones, more than 40% of them present only once. The specimen was CD8+ T cells sorted from blood, collected at week 0. These receptors all come from a human donor with alopecia areata. CDR3s include the opening cysteine and the closing phenylalanine or tryptophan. D genes are given only for firm matches. Not every row has a clone size; where given, it reads once, few, many or a size class.

TRBJ1-1,NA,TRBV7-8,NA,CASSHSRPAMNTEAFF,TGTGCCAGCAGCCACTCCCGTCCAGCCATGAACACTGAAGCTTTCTTT
TRBJ1-1,NA,TRBV2,NA,CASSPPGLGTAFF,TGTGCCAGCAGTCCCCCAGGACTCGGGACGGCTTTCTTT
TRBJ1-2,TRBD1,TRBV4-1,NA,CASSQTSGTGFYGYTF,TGCGCCAGCAGCCAAACTAGCGGGACAGGGTTCTATGGCTACACCTTC
TRBJ1-2,TRBD1,TRBV4-1,NA,CASRQEPGQGYGYTF,TGCGCCAGCAGACAAGAACCGGGACAGGGCTATGGCTACACCTTC
TRBJ2-3,NA,TRBV5-1,few,CASGSGYRDSDTQYF,TGCGCCAGCGGGTCGGGCTACAGGGATTCGGATACGCAGTATTTT
TRBJ2-7,NA,TRBV4-2,NA,CASSQGVGAERDEQYF,TGTGCCAGCAGCCAAGGGGTGGGGGCCGAAAGGGACGAGCAGTACTTC
TRBJ2-5,NA,TRBV2,NA,CASSLPPWAPETQYF,TGTGCCAGCAGTCTTCCACCCTGGGCCCCAGAGACCCAGTACTTC
TRBJ1-1,NA,TRBV27,NA,CATGKRNTEAFF,TGTGCCACTGGGAAAAGGAACACTGAAGCTTTCTTT
TRBJ2-6,NA,TRBV7-9,NA,CASSKGTGANVLTF,TGTGCCAGCAGCAAAGGGACTGGGGCCAACGTCCTGACTTTC
TRBJ2-2,TRBD1,TRBV29-1,NA,CSVEGTGTGVTGELFF,TGCAGCGTTGAAGGGACCGGGACAGGGGTCACCGGGGAGCTGTTTTTT
TRBJ2-1,TRBD2,TRBV29-1,few,CSVAGGTGSYNEQFF,TGCAGCGTTGCGGGGGGAACAGGTTCCTACAATGAGCAGTTCTTC
TRBJ2-7,TRBD2,TRBV9,NA,CASSGVAGSYEQYF,TGTGCCAGCAGCGGCGTAGCGGGATCCTACGAGCAGTACTTC
TRBJ2-7,NA,TRBV27,NA,CASSVEPGHFYEQYF,TGTGCCAGCAGTGTCGAACCGGGACACTTCTACGAGCAGTACTTC
TRBJ2-5,TRBD2,TRBV29-1,few,CSVVTRLAGVQETQYF,TGCAGCGTGGTCACTCGACTAGCGGGGGTCCAAGAGACCCAGTACTTC
TRBJ2-7,NA,TRBV6-6,NA,CASSYAGAPWEQYF,TGTGCCAGCAGTTACGCTGGGGCACCTTGGGAGCAGTACTTC
TRBJ2-1,TRBD2,TRBV10-3,few,CAISGVSGGPSSYNEQFF,TGTGCCATCAGTGGGGTTAGCGGGGGCCCCAGCTCCTACAATGAGCAGTTCTTC
TRBJ1-6,NA,TRBV5-1,NA,CASSGGLNRGPLHF,TGCGCCAGCAGCGGGGGTCTAAATCGGGGTCCCCTCCACTTT
TRBJ2-7,NA,TRBV27,once,CASSSTFQQYF,TGTGCCAGCAGTTCCACCTTCCAGCAGTACTTC
TRBJ1-3,NA,TRBV30,NA,CAWSEDSSGTIYF,TGTGCCTGGAGTGAAGACAGCTCGGGCACCATATATTTT
TRBJ1-6,NA,TRBV30,NA,CAWSEESPLHF,TGTGCCTGGAGTGAGGAGTCACCCCTCCACTTT
TRBJ2-6,NA,TRBV2,once,CASSTVSSGANVLTF,TGTGCCAGCAGTACTGTAAGCTCTGGGGCCAACGTCCTGACTTTC
TRBJ2-2,TRBD1,TRBV9,NA,CASSGTGDTGELFF,TGTGCCAGCAGTGGGACAGGGGACACCGGGGAGCTGTTTTTT
TRBJ1-2,NA,TRBV5-4,NA,CASTLGREDYGYTF,TGTGCCAGCACCTTGGGGAGGGAGGACTATGGCTACACCTTC
TRBJ2-4,NA,TRBV5-4,NA,CASSLEGAAKNIQYF,TGTGCCAGCAGCCTGGAGGGGGCGGCCAAAAACATTCAGTACTTC
TRBJ2-3,NA,TRBV30,NA,CAWSVRKGLPNTDTQYF,TGTGCCTGGAGTGTACGCAAAGGACTACCTAACACAGATACGCAGTATTTT
TRBJ2-2,NA,TRBV13,NA,CANQGYTGELFF,TGTGCCAACCAGGGATACACCGGGGAGCTGTTTTTT
TRBJ2-5,TRBD2,TRBV6-5,NA,CASSFPGGGPETQYF,TGTGCCAGCAGTTTCCCTGGCGGGGGGCCGGAGACCCAGTACTTC
TRBJ2-5,NA,TRBV23-1,NA,CASSQSSVRQETQYF,TGCGCCAGCAGTCAATCGTCGGTTAGACAAGAGACCCAGTACTTC
TRBJ2-5,NA,TRBV15,NA,CATSREKDTETQYF,TGTGCCACCAGCAGAGAGAAGGATACAGAGACCCAGTACTTC
TRBJ2-3,NA,TRBV6-7,medium-sized,CASTQPPDTQYF,TGTGCCAGCACCCAACCCCCAGATACGCAGTATTTT
TRBJ2-5,NA,TRBV7-9,NA,CASSPDNQETQYF,TGTGCCAGCAGCCCGGACAACCAAGAGACCCAGTACTTC
TRBJ2-2,TRBD1,TRBV27,few,CASSFLELTGGVGSGELFF,TGTGCCAGCAGTTTCTTGGAGTTGACAGGGGGCGTTGGGTCCGGGGAGCTGTTTTTT
TRBJ2-1,NA,TRBV9,NA,CASSVATDGWSDEQFF,TGTGCCAGCAGCGTAGCTACGGATGGATGGAGCGATGAGCAGTTCTTC
TRBJ2-1,TRBD1,TRBV4-3,few,CASSQDSGTGGNEQFF,TGCGCCAGCAGCCAAGATAGCGGGACAGGGGGCAATGAGCAGTTCTTC
TRBJ2-3,TRBD2,TRBV5-4,NA,CASSFGAGDTDTQYF,TGTGCCAGCAGCTTCGGAGCGGGGGACACAGATACGCAGTATTTT
TRBJ2-7,NA,TRBV5-6,NA,CASSLPTGRPYEQYF,TGTGCCAGCAGCCTGCCGACAGGACGCCCCTACGAGCAGTACTTC
TRBJ1-1,TRBD1,TRBV19,NA,CASRQGLNTEAFF,TGTGCCAGTAGACAGGGGTTAAACACTGAAGCTTTCTTT
TRBJ2-1,NA,TRBV29-1,NA,CSVEDGEHNEQFF,TGCAGCGTTGAAGATGGGGAACACAATGAGCAGTTCTTC
TRBJ2-7,NA,TRBV5-1,NA,CASSLSDRSSYEQYF,TGCGCCAGCAGCTTGTCGGACAGAAGCTCCTACGAGCAGTACTTC
TRBJ1-2,NA,TRBV6-5,NA,CASSYSPGDRYGYTF,TGTGCCAGCAGTTACTCGCCGGGGGATCGCTATGGCTACACCTTC
TRBJ1-2,NA,TRBV27,few,CASREGGKGYTF,TGTGCCAGCAGGGAGGGGGGCAAGGGCTACACCTTC
TRBJ1-1,NA,TRBV9,NA,CASSGPRVEAFF,TGTGCCAGCAGCGGACCGAGGGTAGAAGCTTTCTTT
TRBJ2-7,TRBD2,TRBV29-1,NA,CSARGTSGGAHEQYF,TGCAGCGCCCGAGGGACTAGCGGGGGGGCCCACGAGCAGTACTTC
TRBJ2-2,TRBD2,TRBV6-5,NA,CASSYPPGGTGELFF,TGTGCCAGCAGTTACCCGCCGGGAGGCACCGGGGAGCTGTTTTTT
TRBJ1-5,NA,TRBV27,NA,CASSLWGNSNQPQHF,TGTGCCAGCAGTTTATGGGGTAATAGCAATCAGCCCCAGCATTTT
TRBJ2-2,NA,TRBV29-1,NA,CSVVGSGELFF,TGCAGCGTTGTAGGTTCCGGGGAGCTGTTTTTT
TRBJ1-1,TRBD1,TRBV29-1,few,CSVEDRTGNTEAFF,TGCAGCGTTGAAGACCGGACAGGGAACACTGAAGCTTTCTTT
TRBJ1-5,TRBD1,TRBV30,NA,CAWSYGQDNQPQHF,TGTGCCTGGAGTTACGGACAGGACAATCAGCCCCAGCATTTT
TRBJ2-7,NA,TRBV29-1,NA,CSVIFRDQRFYEQYF,TGCAGCGTTATTTTTCGGGACCAAAGATTCTACGAGCAGTACTTC
TRBJ2-3,TRBD1,TRBV13,NA,CASSPGTGGTDTQYF,TGTGCCAGCAGCCCCGGGACAGGAGGCACAGATACGCAGTATTTT
TRBJ2-1,TRBD2,TRBV7-8,NA,CASSLGGSREGQFF,TGTGCCAGCAGCTTAGGAGGTTCCAGGGAGGGGCAGTTCTTC
TRBJ1-2,TRBD1,TRBV30,once,CAWSGTGPRGYGYTF,TGTGCCTGGAGTGGGACAGGCCCCAGGGGCTATGGCTACACCTTC
TRBJ2-7,TRBD1,TRBV18,few,CASSSDRDSYEQYF,TGTGCCAGCTCATCGGACAGGGACTCCTACGAGCAGTACTTC
TRBJ1-1,NA,TRBV13,NA,CASSLAEGAFF,TGTGCCAGCAGCTTAGCCGAGGGAGCTTTCTTT
TRBJ2-2,NA,TRBV6-5,few,CASSYVGELFF,TGTGCCAGCAGTTATGTCGGGGAGCTGTTTTTT
TRBJ2-1,NA,TRBV28,NA,CASSPRAGAIPYFLFSQFF,TGTGCCAGCAGTCCTCGGGCGGGGGCCATCCCCTACTTTCTTTTTTCGCAGTTCTTC
TRBJ1-1,NA,TRBV9,few,CASSVEAGEGTEAFF,TGTGCCAGCAGCGTAGAGGCAGGGGAAGGCACTGAAGCTTTCTTT
TRBJ2-1,TRBD2,TRBV11-2,NA,CASSSIAGPYNEQFF,TGTGCCAGCAGCTCTATAGCGGGGCCCTACAATGAGCAGTTCTTC